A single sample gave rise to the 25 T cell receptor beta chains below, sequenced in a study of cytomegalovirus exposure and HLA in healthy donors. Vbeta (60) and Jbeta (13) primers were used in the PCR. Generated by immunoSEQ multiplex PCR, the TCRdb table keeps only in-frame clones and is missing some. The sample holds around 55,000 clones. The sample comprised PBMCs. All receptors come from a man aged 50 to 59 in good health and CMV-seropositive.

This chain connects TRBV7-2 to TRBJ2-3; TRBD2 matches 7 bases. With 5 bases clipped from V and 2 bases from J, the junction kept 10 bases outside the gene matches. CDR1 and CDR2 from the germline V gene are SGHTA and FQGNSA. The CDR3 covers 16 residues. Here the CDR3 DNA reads TGTGCCAGCAGCCTCAACTTAGCGGGCTACACAGATACGCAGTATTTT. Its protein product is CASSLNLAGYTDTQYF.

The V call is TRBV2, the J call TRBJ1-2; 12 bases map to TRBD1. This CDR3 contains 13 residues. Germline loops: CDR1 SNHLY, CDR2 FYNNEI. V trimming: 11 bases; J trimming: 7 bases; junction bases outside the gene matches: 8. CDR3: CADRGQGASGYTF. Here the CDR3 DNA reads TGTGCCGACAGGGGACAGGGGGCGAGTGGCTACACCTTC. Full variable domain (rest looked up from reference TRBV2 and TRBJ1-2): EPEVTQTPSHQVTQMGQEVILRCVPISNHLYFYWYRQILGQKVEFLVSFYNNEISEKSEIFDDQFSVERPDGSNFTLKIRSTKLEDSAMYFCADRGQGASGYTFGSGTRLTVV.

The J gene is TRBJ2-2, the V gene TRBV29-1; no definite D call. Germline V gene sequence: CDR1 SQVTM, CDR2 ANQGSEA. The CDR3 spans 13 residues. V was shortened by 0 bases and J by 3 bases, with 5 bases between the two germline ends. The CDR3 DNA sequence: TGCAGCGTTGAAGATCAGTACACCGGGGAGCTGTTTTTT. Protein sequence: CSVEDQYTGELFF.

CDR3 sequence reads: CASSLGGGGVRETQYF. As DNA, the CDR3 is TGCGCCAGCAGCTTGGGTGGCGGGGGAGTACGAGAGACCCAGTACTTC. V and J are TRBV5-1 and TRBJ2-5, with 7 bases that match TRBD2. The CDR3 is 16 amino acids. CDR1 is SGHRS, CDR2 YFSETQ, per germline. J lost 4 bases, V lost 0 bases, and 9 bases had no gene match.

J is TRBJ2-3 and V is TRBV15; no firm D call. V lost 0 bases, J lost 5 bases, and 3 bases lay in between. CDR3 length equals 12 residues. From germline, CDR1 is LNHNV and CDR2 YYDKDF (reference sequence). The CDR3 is CATSRDKDTQYF. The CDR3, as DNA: TGTGCCACCAGCAGAGATAAAGATACGCAGTATTTT.

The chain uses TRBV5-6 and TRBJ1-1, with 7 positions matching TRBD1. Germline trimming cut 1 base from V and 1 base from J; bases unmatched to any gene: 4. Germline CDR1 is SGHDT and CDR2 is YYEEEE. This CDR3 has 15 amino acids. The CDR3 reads CASSLPTGSNTEAFF. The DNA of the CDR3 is TGTGCCAGCAGCTTGCCGACAGGGTCGAACACTGAAGCTTTCTTT. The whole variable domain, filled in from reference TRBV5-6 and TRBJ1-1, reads DAGVTQSPTHLIKTRGQQVTLRCSPKSGHDTVSWYQQALGQGPQFIFQYYEEEERQRGNFPDRFSGHQFPNYSSELNVNALLLGDSALYLCASSLPTGSNTEAFFGQGTRLTVV.

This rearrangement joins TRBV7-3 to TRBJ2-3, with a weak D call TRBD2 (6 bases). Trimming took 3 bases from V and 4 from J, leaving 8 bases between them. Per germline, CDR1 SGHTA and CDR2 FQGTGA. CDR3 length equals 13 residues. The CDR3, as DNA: TGTGCCAGCAGCTTCGGGGAGGCAGATACGCAGTATTTT. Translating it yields CASSFGEADTQYF.

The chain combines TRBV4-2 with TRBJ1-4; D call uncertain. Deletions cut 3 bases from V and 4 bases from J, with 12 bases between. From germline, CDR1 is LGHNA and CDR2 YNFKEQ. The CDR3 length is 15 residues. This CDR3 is CASSHPGTINEKLFF. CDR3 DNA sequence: TGTGCCAGCAGCCACCCTGGCACGATTAATGAAAAACTGTTTTTT.

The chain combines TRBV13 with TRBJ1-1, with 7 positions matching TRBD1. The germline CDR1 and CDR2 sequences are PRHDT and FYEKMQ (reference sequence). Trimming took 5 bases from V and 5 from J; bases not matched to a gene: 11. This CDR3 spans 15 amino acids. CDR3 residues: CASSTRGGGETEAFF. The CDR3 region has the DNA TGTGCCAGCAGCACCCGAGGAGGGGGCGAGACTGAAGCTTTCTTT.

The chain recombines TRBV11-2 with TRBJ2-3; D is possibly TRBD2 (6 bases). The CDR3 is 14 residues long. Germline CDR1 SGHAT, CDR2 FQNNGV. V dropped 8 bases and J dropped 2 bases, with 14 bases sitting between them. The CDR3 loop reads CASRRDWTTDTQYF. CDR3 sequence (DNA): TGTGCCAGCCGCCGGGACTGGACCACAGATACGCAGTATTTT.

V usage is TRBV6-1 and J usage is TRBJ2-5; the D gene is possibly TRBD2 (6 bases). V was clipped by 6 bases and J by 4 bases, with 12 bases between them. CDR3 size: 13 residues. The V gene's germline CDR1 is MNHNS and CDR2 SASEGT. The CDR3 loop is CASRSGDGETQYF. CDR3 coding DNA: TGTGCCAGCAGGTCGGGGGACGGAGAGACCCAGTACTTC.

CDR3 nucleotides: TGTGCCAGCAGCCAATGGGCAGCCTCTAACTATGGCTACACCTTC. Translated, it gives CASSQWAASNYGYTF. The chain couples TRBV4-2 to TRBJ1-2; D remains unclear. Germline CDR1 and CDR2: LGHNA and YNFKEQ. Trimming left V 2 bases short and J 0 bases short, with 10 bases between. This CDR3 is built from 15 residues.

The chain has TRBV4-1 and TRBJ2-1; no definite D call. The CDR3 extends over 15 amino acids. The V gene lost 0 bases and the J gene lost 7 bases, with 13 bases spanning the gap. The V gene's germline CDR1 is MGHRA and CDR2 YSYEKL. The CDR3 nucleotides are TGCGCCAGCAGCCAAGATGGGCAGGCGATAAATGAGCAGTTCTTC. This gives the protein CASSQDGQAINEQFF.

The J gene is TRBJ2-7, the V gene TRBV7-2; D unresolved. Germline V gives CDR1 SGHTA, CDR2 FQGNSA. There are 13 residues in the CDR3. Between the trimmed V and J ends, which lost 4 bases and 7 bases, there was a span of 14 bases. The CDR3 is CASSSAPSGEQYF. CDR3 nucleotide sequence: TGTGCCAGCAGCTCTGCCCCTAGTGGAGAGCAGTACTTC.

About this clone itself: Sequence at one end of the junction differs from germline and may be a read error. The CDR3 protein is CVSSLDGFNYGYTF. The CDR3 DNA reads TGCGTCAGCAGCTTGGACGGTTTTAACTATGGCTACACCTTC. The V and J genes are TRBV5-1 and TRBJ1-2; D is undetermined. In germline, CDR1 is SGHRS, CDR2 YFSETQ. There are 14 residues in the CDR3.

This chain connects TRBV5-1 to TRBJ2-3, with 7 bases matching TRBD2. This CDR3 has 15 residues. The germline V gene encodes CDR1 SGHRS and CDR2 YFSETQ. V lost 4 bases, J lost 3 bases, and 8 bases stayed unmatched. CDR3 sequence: CASSPPSGTTDTQYF. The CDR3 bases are TGCGCCAGCAGCCCACCCAGCGGGACGACAGATACGCAGTATTTT.

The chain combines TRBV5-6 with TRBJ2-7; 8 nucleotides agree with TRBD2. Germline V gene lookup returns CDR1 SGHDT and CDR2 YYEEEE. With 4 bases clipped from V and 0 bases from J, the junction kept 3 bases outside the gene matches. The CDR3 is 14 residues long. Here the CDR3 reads CASSRTSGSYEQYF. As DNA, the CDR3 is TGTGCCAGCAGCCGAACTAGCGGCTCCTACGAGCAGTACTTC.

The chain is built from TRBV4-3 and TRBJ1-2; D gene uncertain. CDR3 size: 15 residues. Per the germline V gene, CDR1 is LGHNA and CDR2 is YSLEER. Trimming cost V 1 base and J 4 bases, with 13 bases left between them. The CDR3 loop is CASSQVGGSSYGYTF. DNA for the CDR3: TGCGCCAGCAGCCAAGTTGGAGGCTCTAGCTATGGCTACACCTTC.

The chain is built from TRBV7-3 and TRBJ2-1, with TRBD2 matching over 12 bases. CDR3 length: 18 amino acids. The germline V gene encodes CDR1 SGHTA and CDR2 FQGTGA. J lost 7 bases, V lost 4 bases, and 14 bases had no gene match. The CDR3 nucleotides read TGTGCCAGCAGCTCAACCGTTGGACTAGCGGGGATAGGTAATGAGCAGTTCTTC. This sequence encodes CASSSTVGLAGIGNEQFF.

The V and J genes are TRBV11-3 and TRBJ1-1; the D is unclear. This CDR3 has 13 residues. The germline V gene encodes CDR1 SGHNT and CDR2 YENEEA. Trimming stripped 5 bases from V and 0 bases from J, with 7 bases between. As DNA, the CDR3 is TGTGCCAGCAGCCTCACACTGAACACTGAAGCTTTCTTT. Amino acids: CASSLTLNTEAFF.

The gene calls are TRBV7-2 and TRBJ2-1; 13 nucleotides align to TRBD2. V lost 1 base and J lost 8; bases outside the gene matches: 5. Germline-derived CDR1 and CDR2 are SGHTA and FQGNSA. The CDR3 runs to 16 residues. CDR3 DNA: TGTGCCAGCAGCTTAGTGGTGACTAGCGGGAGGCATGAGCAGTTCTTC. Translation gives CASSLVVTSGRHEQFF.

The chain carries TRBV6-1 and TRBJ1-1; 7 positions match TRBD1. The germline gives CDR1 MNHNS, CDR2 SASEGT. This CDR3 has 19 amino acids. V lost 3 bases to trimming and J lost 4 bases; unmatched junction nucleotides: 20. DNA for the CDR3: TGTGCCAGCAGTGATAGCTGGTGGCGGACAGGTCACTTGGGCACTGAAGCTTTCTTT. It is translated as CASSDSWWRTGHLGTEAFF.

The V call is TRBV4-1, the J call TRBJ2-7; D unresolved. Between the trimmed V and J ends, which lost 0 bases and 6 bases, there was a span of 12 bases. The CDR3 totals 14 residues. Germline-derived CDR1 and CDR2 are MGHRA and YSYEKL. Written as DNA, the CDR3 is TGCGCCAGCAGCCAAGATCCCTCGACGGGCGAGCAGTACTTC. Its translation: CASSQDPSTGEQYF.

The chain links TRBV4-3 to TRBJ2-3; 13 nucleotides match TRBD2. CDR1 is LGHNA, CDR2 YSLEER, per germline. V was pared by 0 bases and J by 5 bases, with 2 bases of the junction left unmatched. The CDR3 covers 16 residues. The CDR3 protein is CASSQDRTSGGDTQYF. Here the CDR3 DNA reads TGCGCCAGCAGCCAAGATCGGACTAGCGGGGGAGATACGCAGTATTTT.

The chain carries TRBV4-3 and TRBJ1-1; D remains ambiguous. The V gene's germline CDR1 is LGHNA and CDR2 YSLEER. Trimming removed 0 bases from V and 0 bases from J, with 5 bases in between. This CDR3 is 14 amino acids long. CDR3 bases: TGCGCCAGCAGCCAAGATCTTATGAACACTGAAGCTTTCTTT. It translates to CASSQDLMNTEAFF.